Below, one TCR beta chain is given with its context. This clone's antigen is unknown. No base quality values were provided; no much bigger clone lies one nucleotide off. The record originates from a study of OX40 agonist ivuxolimab in advanced cancers. For the wider study: Ivuxolimab, which targeted the costimulatory receptor OX40 (CD134), was an agonistic, fully human IgG2 monoclonal antibody. Of the roughly 52 dose-escalation patients, hepatocellular carcinoma was present in 19, melanoma in roughly 15, renal cell carcinoma in 9 and head and neck cancer in 9. Patients were allowed to have had prior anti-PD-1, anti-PD-L1 or anti-CTLA-4 therapy, and 40% of the dose-escalation patients had previously received checkpoint inhibitors. Intravenous ivuxolimab was administered to patients every 2 weeks at six dose levels: 0.01, 0.1, 0.3, 1.5, 3 and 10 mg/kg. Partial responses occurred in three dose-escalation patients: two with cutaneous melanoma and one with hepatocellular carcinoma. The dose-escalation cohort was 80% to 90% male with a mean age of approximately 59 years, ranging from roughly 20 to 80. The monotherapy dose-escalation portion (N of about 47 patients) of the phase I ivuxolimab trial is reported in the paper. The purpose of peripheral TCRbeta sequencing was to test whether ivuxolimab changed TCR sequence diversity and led to clonal T-cell expansion.

Patients with autoimmune disease history or receiving systemic immunosuppression were excluded from the trial. Peripheral blood for TCR sequencing was collected from all dose cohorts at baseline, on cycle 4 day 1, and on cycle 7 day 1. Samples were obtained from an open-label, multicenter, first-in-human phase I dose-escalation trial of ivuxolimab. Adults with locally advanced or metastatic melanoma, renal cell carcinoma, hepatocellular carcinoma or head and neck squamous cell carcinoma were enrolled in the trial. Before TCR sequencing, CD4+ T cells and CD8+ T cells from peripheral blood were sorted into separate populations. To sequence the TCRbeta CDR3 region, genomic DNA was isolated from the sorted cells. The immunoSEQ Assay was used for sequencing of TCRbeta CDR3 regions. Sourced from immuneACCESS, this table was stored by TCRdb with only in-frame sequences that have V and J called. A share of the clones is absent; for the studies checked, an unresolved V gene accounts for under half, and the remainder has no known explanation. The sample includes some 80,000 clones, with 94% observed a single time. The ten largest account for just over 20% of the sample.

Study-wide conclusions, independent of this receptor: Clonal expansion of both CD4+ and CD8+ blood T cells was observed from baseline to week 6 at doses 0.1 to 3.0 mg/kg. After ivuxolimab, CD8+ T cells had more expanded clones than CD4+ T cells on average. Low levels of normalized T-cell clonal expansion were also seen in some nonresponding patients. Antigen specificity was not determined for the clonally expanded peripheral T cells. Partial responders in the 0.1-3.0 mg/kg groups had among the lowest normalized peripheral clonal expansion, especially among CD8+ T cells.

The material was CD4+ or CD8+ T cells sorted from blood, obtained in a trial of the OX40 agonist ivuxolimab. The receptor comes from an adult with an advanced solid tumor such as melanoma, head and neck, liver or kidney cancer.

CDR3 region: CASSRWGEGYGYTF. The DNA sequence follows: TGTGCCAGCAGCCGGTGGGGTGAGGGCTATGGCTACACCTTC. Recombination connected TRBV4-2 to TRBJ1-2; the D gene is not confidently resolved. Taken from cysteine to phenylalanine, the CDR3 has 14 residues. This entry keeps only the CDR3 DNA: 42 bases, framed from base 1. CDR1 LGHNA and CDR2 YNFKEQ were looked up in the germline V gene. V lost 4 bases and J lost 4 bases; the stretch between them is 13 bases long.